This T cell receptor (delta chain) was observed in a study of Vδ1+ human thymocytes listed by TCRdb under 2018. Context from the whole study: The study characterised mRNA-level TRG and TRD CDR3 repertoires of highly purified Vdelta1+ thymocytes from young children as a data resource. The multiplex-based CDR3 amplicon strategy had previously been validated against 5'RACE-based CDR3 amplicon generation methods. Paper-wide results and their limitations: The thymic TRG and TRD repertoires appeared highly polyclonal, with Gaussian CDR3 length distributions, in contrast to the oligoclonal repertoires of peripheral blood. Many TRG clonotypes were shared between donors (up to about 7x10^3), whereas TRD repertoires were essentially private (max roughly 120 shared). No clustering by age or sex was observed, so analyses did not stratify donors by these variables. Because unexpected Vdelta2 sequences could lead to misinterpretation of bulk repertoire data, the authors recommended using highly purified populations and single-cell validation. Approximately 20% of thymic TRD sequences were found to be Vdelta2 (and few were Vdelta3) despite high sort purity, in contrast to peripheral blood Vdelta1+ controls.

RNA extraction was carried out with the RNeasy mini kit, and reverse transcription was then done using Superscript III. CDR3 amplicons were produced by multiplex PCR using pooled V-gene forward primers and a constant-region reverse primer with Illumina adaptor overhangs. After gel purification, the amplicons were indexed with Nextera index primers during approximately 8 additional PCR cycles and then purified using AMPure XP beads. Libraries were sequenced on an Illumina MiSeq with paired-end 250 bp reads, dual indexing and around 19% PhiX spike-in. Per the authors' processing: Read quality was checked with FastQC, and TRG read pairs were merged using ea-utils fastq-join. Sequences were annotated with IMGT/HighV-QUEST, keeping only productive sequences with unambiguous V-gene assignment; clonotypes were defined by identical CDR3 sequence. For downstream analysis, VDJtools 1.1.1, tcR 2.2.3, Treemap and vegan Shannon diversity in R 3.4.4 were used. TCRdb called clones from the public reads with CATT, and repeated DNA sequences were later combined into one row. TCRdb's processing, not the study's, gives the V and J calls here. The sample table lists some 55,000 delta-chain clones, around 15% of them with a count of one. In total, the top ten clones hold roughly 0.5% of the sample.

This clone was observed a handful of times. The clone's antigen remains unknown. The junction departs from germline at one end; a sequencing error may be responsible. Thymic samples were depleted of alphabeta T cells, then CD3+ TCRVdelta1+ TCRVdelta2- thymocytes were FACS-sorted. The purity of the sorted Vdelta1+ thymocytes fell between about 96% and 99.6%. Thymic specimens were obtained from several paediatric patients, aged from roughly 5 days to 16 months, who were undergoing corrective cardiac surgery. The thymic tissue was dispersed, and mononuclear cells were isolated using a Histopaque-1077 density gradient. Staining used anti-TCRVdelta1 clone TS8.2, anti-TCRVdelta2 clone B6, anti-CD3 clone HIT3a and anti-TCRalphabeta clone IP26 antibodies. Looking up the germline V gene yields CDR1 TSWWSYY and CDR2 QGS. There are 23 amino acids in the CDR3, from cysteine to phenylalanine inclusive. CDR3 DNA is the only sequence kept; it has 69 bases, read in frame from the first base.

The sequenced material came from Vdelta1+ gamma-delta thymocytes from the thymus. In the paper's terms, the cell subset or site label means: FACS-sorted CD3+ TCRalphabeta- TCRVdelta1+ TCRVdelta2- thymocytes. The chain employs TRDV1 and TRDJ1; the best D guess is TRDD2, with 5 bases matching. The origin of this receptor is a boy in the first two years of life who had congenital heart surgery. DNA sequence: TGTGCTCTTGGGGAAGCTGCCCTACCCACTCTCTGGAGCCCGCCTACGTACACTGATAAACTCATCTTT. Its coded protein is CALGEAALPTLWSPPTYTDKLIF.